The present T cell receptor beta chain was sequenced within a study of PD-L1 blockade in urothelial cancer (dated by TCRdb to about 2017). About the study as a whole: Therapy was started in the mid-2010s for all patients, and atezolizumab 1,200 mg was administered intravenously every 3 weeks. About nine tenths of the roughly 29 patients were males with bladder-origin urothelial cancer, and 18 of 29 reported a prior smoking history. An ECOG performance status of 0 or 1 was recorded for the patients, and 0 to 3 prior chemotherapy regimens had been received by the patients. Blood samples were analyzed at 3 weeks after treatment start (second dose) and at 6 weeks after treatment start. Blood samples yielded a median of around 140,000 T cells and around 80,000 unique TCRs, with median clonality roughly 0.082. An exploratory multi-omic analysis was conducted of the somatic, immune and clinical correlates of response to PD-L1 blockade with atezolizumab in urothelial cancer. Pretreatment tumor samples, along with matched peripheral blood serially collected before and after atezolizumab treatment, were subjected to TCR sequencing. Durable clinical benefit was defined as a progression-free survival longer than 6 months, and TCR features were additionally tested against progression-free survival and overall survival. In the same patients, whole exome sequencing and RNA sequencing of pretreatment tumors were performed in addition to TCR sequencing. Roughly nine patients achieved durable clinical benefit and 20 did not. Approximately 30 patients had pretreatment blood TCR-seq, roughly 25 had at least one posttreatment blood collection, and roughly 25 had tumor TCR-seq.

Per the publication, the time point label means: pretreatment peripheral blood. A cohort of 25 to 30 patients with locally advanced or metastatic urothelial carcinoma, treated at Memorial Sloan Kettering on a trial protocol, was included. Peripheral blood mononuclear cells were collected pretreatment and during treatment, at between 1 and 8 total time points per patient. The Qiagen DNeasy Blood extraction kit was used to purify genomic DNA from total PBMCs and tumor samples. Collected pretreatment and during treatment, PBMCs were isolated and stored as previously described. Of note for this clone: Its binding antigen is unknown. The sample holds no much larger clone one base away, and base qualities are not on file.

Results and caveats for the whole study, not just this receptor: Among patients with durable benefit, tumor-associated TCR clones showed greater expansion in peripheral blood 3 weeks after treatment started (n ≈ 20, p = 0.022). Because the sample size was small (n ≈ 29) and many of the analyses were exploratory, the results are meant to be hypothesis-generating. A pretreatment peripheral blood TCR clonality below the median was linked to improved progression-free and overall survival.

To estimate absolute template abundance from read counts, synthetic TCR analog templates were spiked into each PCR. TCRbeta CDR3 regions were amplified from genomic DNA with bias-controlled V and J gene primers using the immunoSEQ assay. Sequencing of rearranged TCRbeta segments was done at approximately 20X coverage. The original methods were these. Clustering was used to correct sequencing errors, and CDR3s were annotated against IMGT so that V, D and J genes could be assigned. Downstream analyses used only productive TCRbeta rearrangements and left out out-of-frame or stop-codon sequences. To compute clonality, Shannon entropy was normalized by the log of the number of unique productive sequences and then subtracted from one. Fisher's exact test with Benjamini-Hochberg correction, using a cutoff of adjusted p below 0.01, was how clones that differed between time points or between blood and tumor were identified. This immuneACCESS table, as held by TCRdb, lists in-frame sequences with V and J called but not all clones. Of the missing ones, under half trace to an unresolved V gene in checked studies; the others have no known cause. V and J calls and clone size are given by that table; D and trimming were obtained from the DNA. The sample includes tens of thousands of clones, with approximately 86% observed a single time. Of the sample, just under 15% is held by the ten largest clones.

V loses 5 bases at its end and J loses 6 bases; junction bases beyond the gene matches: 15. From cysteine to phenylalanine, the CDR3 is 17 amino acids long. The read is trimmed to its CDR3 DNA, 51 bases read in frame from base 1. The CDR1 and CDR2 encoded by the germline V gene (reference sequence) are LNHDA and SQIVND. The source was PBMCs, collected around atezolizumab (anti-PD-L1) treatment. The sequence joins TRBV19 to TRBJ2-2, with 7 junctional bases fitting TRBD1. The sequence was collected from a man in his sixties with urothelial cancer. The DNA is TGTGCCAGTAGTCCGGACACAGGGGTAATACTCGCCGGGGAGCTGTTTTTT. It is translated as CASSPDTGVILAGELFF.